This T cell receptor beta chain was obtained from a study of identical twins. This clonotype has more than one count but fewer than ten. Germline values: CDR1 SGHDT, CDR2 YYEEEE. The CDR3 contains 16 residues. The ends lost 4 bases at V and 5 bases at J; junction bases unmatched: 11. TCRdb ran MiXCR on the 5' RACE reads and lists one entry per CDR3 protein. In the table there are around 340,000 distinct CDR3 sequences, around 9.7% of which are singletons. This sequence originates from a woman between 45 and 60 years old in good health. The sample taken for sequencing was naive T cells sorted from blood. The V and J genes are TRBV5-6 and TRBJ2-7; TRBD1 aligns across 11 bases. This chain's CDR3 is CASSLAGTGGAHEQYF. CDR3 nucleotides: TGTGCCAGCAGCCTTGCCGGGACAGGGGGTGCCCACGAGCAGTACTTC.